The following is a TCR beta chain sequence with its context. Germline lookup yields CDR1 SGHDT and CDR2 YYEEEE. CDR3 length equals 15 residues. Trimming took 4 bases from V and 3 from J; bases not matched to a gene: 7. Only in-frame clones appear in the TCRdb table, and some are missing; sequencing was by immunoSEQ multiplex PCR. The repertoire holds approximately 260,000 clones, with 85% as singletons. This record belongs to a study of blood T cell repertoires in COVID-19. Study at large: PBMCs, B-cell-depleted T cells, or T cells provided the cDNA or gDNA that made up the material.

The sequencing input was PBMCs or T cells enriched from blood (not recorded which). The chain links TRBV5-6 to TRBJ1-2, with 9 bases aligning to TRBD1. The TCR originated in a woman aged 50 to 60 who had been exposed to COVID-19. The CDR3 reads CASSIGQGRYYGYTF. CDR3 nucleotide sequence: TGTGCCAGCAGCATTGGACAGGGGCGGTACTATGGCTACACCTTC.